The 8 T cell receptor beta chains below were found in one sample sequenced in a study of T cell responses to AZD1222 COVID-19 vaccine. Produced via immunoSEQ multiplex PCR; TCRdb's table is partial and in-frame only. The sample carries around 160,000 clones, around nine tenths recorded once. Sequencing was performed on peripheral blood, taken on day 0 of AZD1222 vaccination. Receptors originate from an adult in good health.

The J gene is TRBJ2-5, the V gene TRBV4-2; 13 bases agree with TRBD2. Germline lookup yields CDR1 LGHNA and CDR2 YNFKEQ. V shed 4 bases and J 2 bases; nucleotides not matched to a gene: 7. The CDR3 contains 17 residues. The CDR3 DNA sequence: TGTGCCAGCAGCCTCATCGGACTAGCGGGGGATCAAGAGACCCAGTACTTC. Its protein product is CASSLIGLAGDQETQYF.

The chain couples TRBV18 to TRBJ2-3; 7 nucleotides align to TRBD1. Germline assignment: CDR1 KGHSH and CDR2 LQKENI. The CDR3 is made up of 14 amino acids. The trim removed 6 bases at V and 2 bases at J, leaving 5 bases unmatched. The CDR3 loop is CASSKGQNTDTQYF. The DNA for the CDR3 is TGTGCCAGCTCGAAGGGACAGAACACAGATACGCAGTATTTT.

The chain has TRBV3-1 (or the pseudogene TRBV3-2) and TRBJ1-6, with a weak D call TRBD1 (6 bases). The V end lost 5 bases, the J end lost 6 bases, and 8 bases lay between the germline ends. Per the germline V gene, CDR1 is LGHDT and CDR2 is YNNKEL (reference sequence). This CDR3 contains 13 residues. Here the CDR3 reads CASSEGGNSPLHF. CDR3 nucleotide sequence: TGTGCCAGCAGCGAGGGGGGTAATTCACCCCTCCACTTT.

J is TRBJ1-2 and V is TRBV27, with D perhaps TRBD1 (5 bases). V gave up 2 bases and J gave up 8 bases, with 12 bases separating them. The CDR3 extends over 13 amino acids. Germline CDR1 MNHEY, CDR2 SMNVEV (reference sequence). CDR3 in DNA: TGTGCCAGCAGTTTAGGGGGGACGGGAGGCTACACCTTC. It yields the protein CASSLGGTGGYTF.

CDR3 in DNA: TGTGCCACCAGCAGGAAGTCGGGCAATGAGCAGTTCTTC. It is translated as CATSRKSGNEQFF. The V and J genes are TRBV15 and TRBJ2-1, with unresolved D. Deletions cut 3 bases from V and 6 bases from J, with 9 bases between. Germline values: CDR1 LNHNV, CDR2 YYDKDF (reference sequence). This CDR3 has 13 residues. The whole variable domain, remainder taken from reference TRBV15 and TRBJ2-1, is DAMVIQNPRYQVTQFGKPVTLSCSQTLNHNVMYWYQQKSSQAPKLLFHYYDKDFNNEADTPDNFQSRRPNTSFCFLDIRSPGLGDTAMYLCATSRKSGNEQFFGPGTRLTVL.

The chain joins TRBV7-2 to TRBJ2-7; D is possibly TRBD1 or TRBD2 (5 bases each). CDR1 is SGHTA, CDR2 FQGNSA, per germline. V lost 4 bases and J lost 5, with 21 bases in between. CDR3 length: 16 amino acids. The CDR3 here is CASSYRSGQRGDEQYF. CDR3 DNA: TGTGCCAGCAGCTACCGATCGGGGCAACGGGGCGACGAGCAGTACTTC.

This sequence joins TRBV7-9 and TRBJ1-2; TRBD1 agrees at 9 bases. Per germline, CDR1 SEHNR and CDR2 FQNEAQ (reference sequence). The CDR3 is 16 residues long. The junction had 8 bases not matched to a gene; V was cut back by 0 bases and J by 6 bases. For the CDR3, the DNA is TGTGCCAGCAGCTTAGCCCCGAGGGACAGGGTAAATGGCTACACCTTC. Translation gives CASSLAPRDRVNGYTF.

The V call is TRBV19, the J call TRBJ1-2; D is ambiguous. The CDR3 has 14 amino acids. Germline V gene data show CDR1 as LNHDA and CDR2 as SQIVND (reference sequence). V was clipped by 11 bases and J by 0 bases, with 16 bases between them. In nucleotides, the CDR3 is TGTGCCGCCACGTCCCCAACGGCTAACTATGGCTACACCTTC. It yields the protein CAATSPTANYGYTF.